The present entry profiles one T cell receptor beta chain with its context. As yet, its antigen is unknown. The data belong to a study of identical twins. Overall study results and limits: A partial confounding effect on zero-insertion analyses could come from invariant MAIT and iNKT cells.

A universal primer site was incorporated via template switching, and the cDNA contained unique molecular identifiers. TCRdb redid the calling of the 5' RACE reads with MiXCR, one entry per CDR3 protein. The sample has fewer than 650,000 distinct CDR3 sequences; roughly 9.9% are singletons. Germline CDR1 is SGHAT and CDR2 is FQNNGV. CDR3 size: 19 residues. Deletions cut 1 base from V and 4 bases from J, with 26 bases between. The sample also formed part of further work on yellow fever vaccine responses in identical twins. That study adds: Reportedly, the response of twins' T cells to the vaccine seemed partly convergent, partly personalized.

The genes are TRBV11-2 and TRBJ2-7; D possibly corresponds to TRBD1 (6 bases). The TCR comes from a woman between 18 and 29 years old in good health. Sequencing was done on a sample of PBMCs. The CDR3 bases are TGTGCCAGCAGCTTAGGACTTCCGAGAGGCAGGGGATCGAATTACGAGCAGTACTTC. Translating gives CASSLGLPRGRGSNYEQYF.